These 18 T cell receptor beta chains share one sample of origin, sequenced in a study of chemoradiotherapy in HPV16-positive cancers. The table came from immunoSEQ multiplex PCR; TCRdb's copy has only in-frame clones and leaves some out. Of around 5,000 clones listed, around 95% are singletons. Sequenced material: tumor tissue, taken from a patient who underwent chemoradiotherapy. These receptors were collected from a human donor with HPV-associated anogenital cancer.

The rearrangement uses TRBV7-8 and TRBJ1-3; a weak D match, TRBD1 (5 bases). Per germline, CDR1 SGHVS and CDR2 FQNEAQ. V lost 1 base to trimming and J lost 4 bases, with 14 bases between them. This CDR3 has 16 amino acids. The DNA for the CDR3 is TGTGCCAGCAGCTTAGAGGTTCAGGGTCGGGGAAACACCATATATTTT. Translated, it gives CASSLEVQGRGNTIYF.

V gene TRBV11-3 combines with J gene TRBJ1-1; 7 bases are shared with TRBD1. Germline CDR1 and CDR2: SGHNT and YENEEA. V lost 7 bases and J lost 4; bases outside the gene matches: 6. This CDR3 spans 13 amino acids. The CDR3 spells CASIGGASTEAFF. In DNA, the CDR3 is TGTGCCAGCATAGGGGGCGCGAGCACTGAAGCTTTCTTT.

Comments on this clone: The sample has other DNA sequences that encode this CDR3 too. The chain couples TRBV6-1 to TRBJ2-2, with TRBD1 matching over 10 bases. V gave up 5 bases and J gave up 8 bases; unmatched junction bases: 8. Looked up from germline, CDR1 is MNHNS and CDR2 is SASEGT. The CDR3 runs to 15 residues. The CDR3 protein is CASSRTGGGSGELFF. The CDR3 DNA follows: TGTGCCAGCAGTCGGACAGGGGGAGGGTCTGGGGAGCTGTTTTTT.

The chain joins TRBV6-6 to TRBJ2-7, with unresolved D. CDR1 and CDR2 from the germline V gene are MNHNY and SVGAGI (reference sequence). The CDR3 runs 13 residues. V was cut by 2 bases and J by 1 base, with 6 bases left in between. In nucleotides, the CDR3 is TGTGCCAGCAGTTACACGCTGTCCTACGAGCAGTACTTC. Translating gives CASSYTLSYEQYF.

The chain carries TRBV9 and TRBJ1-4, with 9 bases aligning to TRBD1. Per germline, CDR1 SGDLS and CDR2 YYNGEE. CDR3 length equals 15 residues. V dropped 1 base and J dropped 5; count of bases not matched to a gene: 3. CDR3 coding DNA: TGTGCCAGCAGCGTATTCGGGACAGGGAATGAAAAACTGTTTTTT. Translation: CASSVFGTGNEKLFF.

The CDR3 region has the DNA TGTGCCTGGAGTGGAAATCCTAGCGGGAGGGCCAATGAGCAGTTCTTC. Amino acid sequence: CAWSGNPSGRANEQFF. The chain uses TRBV30 and TRBJ2-1; TRBD2 agrees at 12 bases. This CDR3 contains 16 residues. The trim removed 1 base at V and 6 bases at J, leaving 7 bases unmatched. Germline CDR1 GTSNPN, CDR2 SVGIG (reference sequence). The full variable domain, completed using reference TRBV30 and TRBJ2-1, is SQTIHQWPATLVQPVGSPLSLECTVEGTSNPNLYWYRQAAGRGLQLLFYSVGIGQISSEVPQNLSASRPQDRQFILSSKKLLLSDSGFYLCAWSGNPSGRANEQFFGPGTRLTVL.

The chain links TRBV16 to TRBJ2-3; D perhaps matches TRBD1 (6 bases). The CDR3 sequence is 15 residues long. The V gene's germline CDR1 is KGHSY and CDR2 FQNENV. Trimming shortened V by 7 bases and J by 5 bases, and 19 bases separated the two germline ends. CDR3 in amino acids: CASMGHLIGKDTQYF. DNA for the CDR3: TGTGCCAGCATGGGACACCTGATAGGTAAAGATACGCAGTATTTT. Full variable domain (missing parts from reference TRBV16 and TRBJ2-3): GEEVAQTPKHLVRGEGQKAKLYCAPIKGHSYVFWYQQVLKNEFKFLISFQNENVFDETGMPKERFSAKCLPNSPCSLEIQATKLEDSAVYFCASMGHLIGKDTQYFGPGTRLTVL.

This clone was observed once. The rearrangement uses TRBV28 and TRBJ1-1; D unresolved. This CDR3 comprises 13 residues. From germline, CDR1 is MDHEN and CDR2 SYDVKM. Trimming shortened V by 5 bases and J by 2 bases, and 9 bases separated the two germline ends. CDR3 region: CASSLITNTEAFF. In DNA form, the CDR3 reads TGTGCCAGCAGTCTAATCACAAACACTGAAGCTTTCTTT.

This clone was counted a single time. The chain employs TRBV7-2 and TRBJ1-3; tentative D call: TRBD1 (6 bases). The CDR3 contains 16 residues. CDR1 is SGHTA, CDR2 FQGNSA, per germline. Trimming removed 2 bases at V and 0 bases at J, with 11 bases between. CDR3 nucleotide sequence: TGTGCCAGCAGCTTAACCGACAGGTACTCTGGAAACACCATATATTTT. Translating gives CASSLTDRYSGNTIYF.

This rearrangement joins TRBV5-1 to TRBJ2-7, with D perhaps matching TRBD2 (5 bases). Trimming took off 1 base at V and 6 bases at J, with 17 bases between the two ends. Germline-derived CDR1 and CDR2 are SGHRS and YFSETQ. The CDR3 totals 15 residues. The CDR3 region has the DNA TGCGCCAGCAGCTTGTTTCCGGGATCAAGACGCGAGCAGTACTTC. This sequence encodes CASSLFPGSRREQYF.

This chain uses TRBV5-1 with TRBJ2-2; no definite D call. Germline-derived CDR1 and CDR2 are SGHRS and YFSETQ. The V end lost 0 bases, the J end lost 0 bases, and 6 bases lay between the germline ends. The CDR3 length is 15 residues. This CDR3 reads CASSLDAANTGELFF. The CDR3 nucleotides read TGCGCCAGCAGCTTGGATGCAGCGAACACCGGGGAGCTGTTTTTT.

This chain connects TRBV6-1 to TRBJ1-3; D remains unclear. Per germline, CDR1 MNHNS and CDR2 SASEGT. The ends were cut back, 3 bases at V and 0 bases at J, with 9 bases in the middle. This CDR3 is 15 amino acids long. CDR3 sequence (DNA): TGTGCCAGCAGTGACCCCTCTTACTCTGGAAACACCATATATTTT. Protein sequence: CASSDPSYSGNTIYF.

The chain couples TRBV2 to TRBJ1-4, with TRBD1 matching 8 bases. The CDR3 is 13 residues long. The germline V gene encodes CDR1 SNHLY and CDR2 FYNNEI. J gave up 5 bases and V 8 bases, and 4 bases lay outside the gene matches. The CDR3 protein is CASPGQENEKLFF. As DNA, the CDR3 is TGTGCCAGCCCGGGACAGGAGAATGAAAAACTGTTTTTT.

The rearrangement joins TRBV15 to TRBJ2-7; D possibly corresponds to TRBD1 (6 bases). The CDR3 sequence is 13 residues long. Germline CDR1 and CDR2: LNHNV and YYDKDF (reference sequence). Deletions cut 3 bases from V and 2 bases from J, with 8 bases between. The CDR3 reads CATSRKGAYEQYF. In nucleotides, the CDR3 is TGTGCCACCAGCAGGAAGGGGGCCTACGAGCAGTACTTC.

The chain has TRBV4-1 and TRBJ2-7, with D possibly TRBD1 on 6 matching bases. This CDR3 comprises 15 residues. In germline, CDR1 is MGHRA, CDR2 YSYEKL. The V end lost 0 bases, the J end lost 3 bases, and 12 bases lay between the germline ends. As DNA, the CDR3 is TGCGCCAGCAGCCAAGACTCGAACAGGGTCTACGAGCAGTACTTC. Protein product: CASSQDSNRVYEQYF.

The rearrangement links TRBV2 to TRBJ1-6, with 10 nucleotides matching TRBD1. The CDR3 loop spans 14 amino acids. Germline V gene lookup returns CDR1 SNHLY and CDR2 FYNNEI. V lost 6 bases to trimming and J lost 13 bases; unmatched junction nucleotides: 9. The CDR3 nucleotides are TGTGCCAGCAGGAGGACCGGGACAGGGGCTCCCCTCCACTTT. This translates into CASRRTGTGAPLHF.

The chain combines TRBV18 with TRBJ2-1; D is unclear. Trimming removed 5 bases at V and 3 bases at J, with 8 bases between. Germline V gives CDR1 KGHSH, CDR2 LQKENI. CDR3 length: 13 amino acids. CDR3 in amino acids: CASSSLSYNEQFF. The CDR3 DNA is TGTGCCAGCTCATCCTTAAGCTACAATGAGCAGTTCTTC.

About this clone: One junction end disagrees with the germline gene, perhaps due to a read error. As DNA, the CDR3 is TGTGCTAGCAGCTTGGGACTCAAGTTCGTGGAGACCCAGTACTTC. It is translated as CASSLGLKFVETQYF. This chain connects TRBV7-7 to TRBJ2-5; perhaps TRBD2 as D (6 bases). Germline V gene lookup returns CDR1 SSHAT and CDR2 FNYEAQ (reference sequence). CDR3 length: 15 residues.